Sequencing of this TCR beta chain was carried out in a study of CD8 T cells in Susac syndrome. This clonotype was seen more than once but under ten times. Its antigen is unidentified. The multiple sclerosis control group was made up of treatment-naive patients with stable or active relapsing-remitting disease. The CD8+ and CD4+ T cells were negatively isolated, with the TEMRA cells enriched by FACS. Reverse transcription of roughly 0.5 to 1 ug RNA used random hexamers. TCRdb independently ran MiXCR on the immunoSEQ multiplex PCR reads; one entry per CDR3 protein. Of around 140,000 distinct CDR3 sequences listed, around 95% are singletons. The V end lost 4 bases, the J end lost 7 bases, and 17 bases lay between the germline ends. The germline V gene encodes CDR1 MNHNS and CDR2 SASEGT. The CDR3 is 15 amino acids. Study-wide results and limits: A relatively small number of individuals underwent TCR sequencing and HLA analysis.

The clonotype was recovered from a human donor with multiple sclerosis. V is TRBV6-1 and J is TRBJ2-1; D might be TRBD2 (5 bases). Input material: CD4+ T cells from PBMCs. For the CDR3, the DNA is TGTGCCAGCAGTGTCCCCGGGAACCAGCGGAATGAGCAGTTCTTC. This codes for CASSVPGNQRNEQFF.